Below are 17 T cell receptor beta chains sequenced from a single sample in a study of T cell clonotyping in hematopoietic cell transplantation. The table came from immunoSEQ multiplex PCR; TCRdb's copy has only in-frame clones and leaves some out. In the table there are about 43,000 clones, approximately 95% of which are singletons. What was sequenced was peripheral blood mononuclear cells. The receptors stem from a man in his thirties or forties in good health. Some clones in this sample may be carry-over from other donors' samples.

The chain's CDR3 is CASSSAMGEKLFF. In DNA form, the CDR3 reads TGTGCCAGCAGCTCTGCTATGGGGGAAAAACTGTTTTTT. The gene calls are TRBV5-6 and TRBJ1-4; unclear D gene. V dropped 3 bases and J dropped 8 bases, with 11 bases sitting between them. The germline V gene has CDR1 SGHDT and CDR2 YYEEEE. CDR3 length: 13 residues. The whole variable domain, filled in from reference TRBV5-6 and TRBJ1-4, reads DAGVTQSPTHLIKTRGQQVTLRCSPKSGHDTVSWYQQALGQGPQFIFQYYEEEERQRGNFPDRFSGHQFPNYSSELNVNALLLGDSALYLCASSSAMGEKLFFGSGTQLSVL.

V and J are TRBV7-2 and TRBJ2-1, with 8 bases aligning to TRBD1. This CDR3 has 15 residues. V shed 1 base and J 5 bases; nucleotides not matched to a gene: 4. CDR1 and CDR2 from the germline V gene are SGHTA and FQGNSA. The CDR3 sequence is CASSLGTGSHNEQFF. The CDR3 region has the DNA TGTGCCAGCAGCTTAGGGACAGGGAGCCACAATGAGCAGTTCTTC.

The chain uses TRBV30 and TRBJ1-1; D gene ambiguous. Trimming took 2 bases from V and 0 from J, leaving 7 bases between them. CDR3 length: 13 residues. CDR1 GTSNPN and CDR2 SVGIG come from the germline V gene (reference sequence). DNA for the CDR3: TGTGCCTGGAGTAAGGCGGTGAACACTGAAGCTTTCTTT. Translation gives CAWSKAVNTEAFF.

The rearrangement uses TRBV6-5 and TRBJ2-1; no clear D. This CDR3 has 11 amino acids. Deletions cut 6 bases from V and 9 bases from J, with 9 bases between. CDR1 is MNHEY and CDR2 is SVGAGI in the germline V gene. The CDR3 loop is CASSRKVEQFF. In DNA form, the CDR3 reads TGTGCCAGCAGCCGGAAGGTTGAGCAGTTCTTC.

The chain couples TRBV11-1 to TRBJ2-2; 10 positions match TRBD1. The junction had 6 bases not matched to a gene; V was cut back by 5 bases and J by 6 bases. The CDR3 has 15 amino acids. CDR1 and CDR2 from the germline V gene are SGHAT and FQDESV (reference sequence). The CDR3 DNA reads TGTGCCAGCAGCATCGGGACAGGGGAGGCCGGGGAGCTGTTTTTT. Its translation is CASSIGTGEAGELFF.

The V call is TRBV10-1, the J call TRBJ2-1, with D perhaps TRBD2 (6 bases). CDR3 length: 14 amino acids. Germline V CDR1 and CDR2: WNHNN, SYGVQD (reference sequence). Trimming cost V 6 bases and J 7 bases, with 16 bases left between them. In DNA, the CDR3 is TGCGCCAGCAGCCGGGATCAAGGGAGGAATGAGCAGTTCTTC. It encodes CASSRDQGRNEQFF.

This chain connects TRBV6-5 to TRBJ1-2; 7 nucleotides agree with TRBD1. Looked up from germline, CDR1 is MNHEY and CDR2 is SVGAGI. The CDR3 is 14 residues long. V dropped 2 bases and J dropped 4; count of bases not matched to a gene: 4. CDR3 sequence reads: CASSYKGGGYGYTF. CDR3 coding DNA: TGTGCCAGCAGTTACAAAGGGGGCGGCTATGGCTACACCTTC.

This rearrangement joins TRBV5-1 to TRBJ1-1, with D perhaps TRBD1 (6 bases). The CDR3 has 15 amino acids. V shed 0 bases and J shed 5 bases, with 14 bases lying between them. Germline CDR1 and CDR2: SGHRS and YFSETQ. In DNA, the CDR3 is TGCGCCAGCAGCTTGGTTCCAGGGGAGAGGACTGAAGCTTTCTTT. Residues: CASSLVPGERTEAFF.

The genes are TRBV11-2 and TRBJ1-6; D gene uncertain. The germline CDR1 and CDR2 sequences are SGHAT and FQNNGV. This CDR3 region has 14 residues. The V end was cut by 8 bases, the J end by 8 bases, with 16 bases between. Here the CDR3 reads CASGKLPRDSPLHF. The CDR3 bases are TGTGCCAGCGGTAAACTTCCTCGGGATTCACCCCTCCACTTT.

J is TRBJ2-3 and V is TRBV10-1, with 10 nucleotides matching TRBD2. This CDR3 has 14 amino acids. Trimming took 9 bases from V and 6 from J; bases not matched to a gene: 9. Germline loops: CDR1 WNHNN, CDR2 SYGVQD (reference sequence). The CDR3 sequence: CASAPGLARDTQYF. CDR3 sequence (DNA): TGCGCCAGTGCACCGGGACTAGCGCGTGATACGCAGTATTTT.

This clone was seen once. The chain combines TRBV2 with TRBJ2-5; 9 bases align to TRBD1. CDR1 is SNHLY and CDR2 is FYNNEI in the germline V gene. V shed 8 bases, J shed 1 base, and the junction held 5 bases outside the gene matches. CDR3 size: 14 residues. The CDR3 is CASQGQGPQETQYF. DNA of the CDR3: TGTGCCAGCCAGGGACAGGGCCCCCAAGAGACCCAGTACTTC. Supplemented by reference TRBV2 and TRBJ2-5, the full variable domain reads EPEVTQTPSHQVTQMGQEVILRCVPISNHLYFYWYRQILGQKVEFLVSFYNNEISEKSEIFDDQFSVERPDGSNFTLKIRSTKLEDSAMYFCASQGQGPQETQYFGPGTRLLVL.

This chain connects TRBV7-9 to TRBJ1-2; D is undetermined. The germline V and J ends were trimmed by 5 bases and 8 bases, with 12 bases remaining between them. The CDR3 consists of 12 residues. Germline-derived CDR1 and CDR2 are SEHNR and FQNEAQ (reference sequence). For the CDR3, the DNA is TGTGCCAGCAGCGAGATGGGATGGGGCTACACCTTC. This encodes CASSEMGWGYTF.

The chain recombines TRBV7-8 with TRBJ1-1; D is undetermined. The V gene's germline CDR1 is SGHVS and CDR2 FQNEAQ. CDR3 length: 13 residues. Trimming left V 3 bases short and J 1 base short, with 6 bases between. The CDR3 is CASSFPENTEAFF. In nucleotides, the CDR3 is TGTGCCAGCAGCTTTCCGGAGAACACTGAAGCTTTCTTT.

V usage is TRBV4-3 and J usage is TRBJ2-1, with D unresolved. Per germline, CDR1 LGHNA and CDR2 YSLEER. This CDR3 has 12 amino acids. With 3 bases removed from V and 3 bases from J, the gap between germline ends came to 3 bases. Written as DNA, the CDR3 is TGCGCCAGCAGCCAGGGCTACAATGAGCAGTTCTTC. Protein: CASSQGYNEQFF.

The gene calls are TRBV2 and TRBJ2-5; D uncertain. Germline V lookup: CDR1 SNHLY, CDR2 FYNNEI. The CDR3 consists of 12 residues. The germline V and J ends were trimmed by 8 bases and 7 bases, with 14 bases remaining between them. The CDR3 coding sequence is TGTGCCAGCCCGGGCCCTCCACGGACCCAGTACTTC. Its protein product is CASPGPPRTQYF.

V is TRBV11-2 and J is TRBJ2-3; 7 bases map to TRBD2. CDR1 and CDR2 (germline): SGHAT, FQNNGV. This CDR3 comprises 15 residues. The trim removed 3 bases at V and 0 bases at J, leaving 3 bases unmatched. In DNA, the CDR3 is TGTGCCAGCAGCTTCAATAGCGGGAGCACAGATACGCAGTATTTT. Its translation is CASSFNSGSTDTQYF.

V gene TRBV15 combines with J gene TRBJ2-2, with no clear D. Germline V CDR1 and CDR2: LNHNV, YYDKDF (reference sequence). The V and J ends lost 3 bases and 2 bases respectively, with 16 bases between them. This CDR3 is built from 17 residues. The CDR3 bases are TGTGCCACCAGCAGGGAAGCAAAACTGGATAACACCGGGGAGCTGTTTTTT. Protein sequence: CATSREAKLDNTGELFF.